The clone carrying this TCR beta chain was seen a single time. Its antigen remains unidentified. The germline V gene encodes CDR1 MRHNA and CDR2 SNTAGT. The ends were cut back, 5 bases at V and 5 bases at J, with 10 bases in the middle. CDR3 length: 13 residues. This record comes from a study of cytomegalovirus exposure and HLA in healthy donors. Study-wide results and limits: HLA alleles were associated with fewer than 20,000 TCR beta sequences in a later analysis at 0.05 false discovery rate.

The PCR ran on 60 Vbeta and 13 Jbeta primers. Measured with immunoSEQ multiplex PCR; TCRdb has only the in-frame clones, and not every one. The data show 130,000 to 150,000 clones, with roughly 76% seen just once and less than 3.5% held by the top ten. Sample: PBMCs. The chain carries TRBV6-4 and TRBJ2-1; a possible D gene is TRBD2 (6 bases). The receptor comes from a woman in her twenties or thirties in good health and CMV-seronegative. CDR3 sequence (DNA): TGTGCCAGCAGTCCGGGACTTGACAATGAGCAGTTCTTC. This translates into CASSPGLDNEQFF.